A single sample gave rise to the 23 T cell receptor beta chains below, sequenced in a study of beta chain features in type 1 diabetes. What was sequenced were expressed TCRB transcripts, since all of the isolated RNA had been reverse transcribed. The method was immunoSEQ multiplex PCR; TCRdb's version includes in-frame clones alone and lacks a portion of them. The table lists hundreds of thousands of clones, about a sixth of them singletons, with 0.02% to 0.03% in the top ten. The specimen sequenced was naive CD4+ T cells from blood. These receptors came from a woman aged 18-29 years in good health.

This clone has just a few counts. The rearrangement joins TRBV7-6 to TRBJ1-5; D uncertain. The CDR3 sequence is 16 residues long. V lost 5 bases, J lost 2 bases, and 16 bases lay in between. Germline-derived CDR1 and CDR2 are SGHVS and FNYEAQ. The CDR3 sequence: CASSPGPFRGNQPQHF. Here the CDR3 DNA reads TGTGCCAGCAGCCCAGGACCCTTTCGTGGCAATCAGCCCCAGCATTTT.

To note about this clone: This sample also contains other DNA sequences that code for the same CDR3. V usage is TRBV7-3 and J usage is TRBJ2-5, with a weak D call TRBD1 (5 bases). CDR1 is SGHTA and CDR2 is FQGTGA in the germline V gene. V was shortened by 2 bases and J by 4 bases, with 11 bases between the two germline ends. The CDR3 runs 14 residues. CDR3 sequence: CASSLQGSGETQYF. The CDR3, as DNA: TGTGCCAGCAGCTTACAGGGATCTGGAGAGACCCAGTACTTC. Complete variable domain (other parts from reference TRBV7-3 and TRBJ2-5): GAGVSQTPSNKVTEKGKYVELRCDPISGHTALYWYRQSLGQGPEFLIYFQGTGAADDSGLPNDRFFAVRPEGSVSTLKIQRTERGDSAVYLCASSLQGSGETQYFGPGTRLLVL.

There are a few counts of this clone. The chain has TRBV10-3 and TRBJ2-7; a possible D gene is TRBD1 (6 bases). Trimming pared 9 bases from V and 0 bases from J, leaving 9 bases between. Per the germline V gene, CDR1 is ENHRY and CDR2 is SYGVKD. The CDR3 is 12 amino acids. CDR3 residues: CAIRTVSYEQYF. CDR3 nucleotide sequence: TGTGCCATACGGACAGTCTCCTACGAGCAGTACTTC.

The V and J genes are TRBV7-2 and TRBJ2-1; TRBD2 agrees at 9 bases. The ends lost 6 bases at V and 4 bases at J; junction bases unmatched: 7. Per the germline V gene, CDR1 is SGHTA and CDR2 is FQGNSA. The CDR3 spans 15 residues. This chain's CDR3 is CASRPPGLAYNEQFF. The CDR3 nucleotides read TGTGCCAGCAGACCCCCGGGACTAGCTTACAATGAGCAGTTCTTC.

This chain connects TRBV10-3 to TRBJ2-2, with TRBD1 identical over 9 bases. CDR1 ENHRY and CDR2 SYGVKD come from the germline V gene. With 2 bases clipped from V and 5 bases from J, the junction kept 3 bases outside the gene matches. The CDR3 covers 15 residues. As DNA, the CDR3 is TGTGCCATCAGTGAGACGACAGGGGGAACCGGGGAGCTGTTTTTT. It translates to CAISETTGGTGELFF.

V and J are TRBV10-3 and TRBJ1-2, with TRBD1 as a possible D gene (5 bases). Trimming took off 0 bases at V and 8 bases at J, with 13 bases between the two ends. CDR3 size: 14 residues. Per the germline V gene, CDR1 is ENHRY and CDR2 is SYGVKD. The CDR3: CAISESSQGNGYTF. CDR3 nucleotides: TGTGCCATCAGTGAGTCGAGTCAGGGAAACGGCTACACCTTC.

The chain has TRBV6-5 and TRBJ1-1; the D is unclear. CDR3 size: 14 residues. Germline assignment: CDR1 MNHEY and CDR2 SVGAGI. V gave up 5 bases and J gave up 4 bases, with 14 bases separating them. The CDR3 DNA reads TGTGCCAGCAGTGAGTGGCGCGGAGGCACTGAAGCTTTCTTT. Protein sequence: CASSEWRGGTEAFF.

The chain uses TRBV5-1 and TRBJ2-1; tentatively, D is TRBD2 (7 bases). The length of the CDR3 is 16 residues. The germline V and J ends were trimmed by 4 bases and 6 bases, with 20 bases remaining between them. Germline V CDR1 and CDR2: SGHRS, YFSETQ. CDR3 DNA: TGCGCCAGCAGCCCGTATACGGGGGGCGCAGGCAATGAGCAGTTCTTC. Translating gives CASSPYTGGAGNEQFF.

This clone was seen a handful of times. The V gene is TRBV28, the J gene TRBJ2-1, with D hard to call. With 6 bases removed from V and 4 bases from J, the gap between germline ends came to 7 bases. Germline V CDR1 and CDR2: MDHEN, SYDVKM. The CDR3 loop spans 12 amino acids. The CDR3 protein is CASSTQYNEQFF. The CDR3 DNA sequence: TGTGCCAGCAGCACCCAATACAATGAGCAGTTCTTC.

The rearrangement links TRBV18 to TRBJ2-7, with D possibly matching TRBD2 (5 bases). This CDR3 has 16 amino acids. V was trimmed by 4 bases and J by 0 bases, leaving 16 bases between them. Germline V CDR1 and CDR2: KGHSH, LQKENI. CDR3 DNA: TGTGCCAGCTCACTTGCTAGAACTCGGGACTCCTACGAGCAGTACTTC. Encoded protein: CASSLARTRDSYEQYF.

Here the CDR3 reads CASSLEGLVANTGELFF. CDR3 bases: TGTGCCAGCAGCTTAGAAGGCTTAGTGGCGAACACCGGGGAGCTGTTTTTT. The chain has TRBV7-2 and TRBJ2-2; D gene ambiguous. Germline V lookup: CDR1 SGHTA, CDR2 FQGNSA. This CDR3 comprises 17 residues. Trimming stripped 1 base from V and 0 bases from J, with 12 bases between.

The CDR3 spells CASSFDLRTGELFF. Written as DNA, the CDR3 is TGTGCCAGCAGCTTCGATTTGCGGACCGGGGAGCTGTTTTTT. The rearrangement uses TRBV7-9 and TRBJ2-2; D is ambiguous. In germline, CDR1 is SEHNR, CDR2 FQNEAQ (reference sequence). The V gene lost 3 bases and the J gene lost 5 bases, with 10 bases spanning the gap. The CDR3 is made up of 14 amino acids.

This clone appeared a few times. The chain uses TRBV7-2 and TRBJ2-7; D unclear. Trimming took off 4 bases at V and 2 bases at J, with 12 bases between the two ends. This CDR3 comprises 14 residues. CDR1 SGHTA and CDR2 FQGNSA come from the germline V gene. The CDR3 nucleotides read TGTGCCAGCAGCTCGCCTTATCCCCCCTACGAGCAGTACTTC. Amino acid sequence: CASSSPYPPYEQYF.

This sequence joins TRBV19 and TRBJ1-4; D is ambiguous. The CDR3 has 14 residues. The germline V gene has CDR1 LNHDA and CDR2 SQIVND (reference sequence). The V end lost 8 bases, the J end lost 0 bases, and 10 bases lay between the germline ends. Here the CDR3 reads CASASGATNEKLFF. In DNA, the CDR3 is TGTGCCAGTGCCTCTGGAGCAACTAATGAAAAACTGTTTTTT.

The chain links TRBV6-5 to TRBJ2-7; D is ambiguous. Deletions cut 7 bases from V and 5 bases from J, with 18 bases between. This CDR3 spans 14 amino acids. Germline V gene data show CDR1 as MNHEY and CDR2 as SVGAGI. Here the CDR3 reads CASTNWRSGHEQYF. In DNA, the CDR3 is TGTGCCAGCACTAACTGGAGATCTGGCCACGAGCAGTACTTC.

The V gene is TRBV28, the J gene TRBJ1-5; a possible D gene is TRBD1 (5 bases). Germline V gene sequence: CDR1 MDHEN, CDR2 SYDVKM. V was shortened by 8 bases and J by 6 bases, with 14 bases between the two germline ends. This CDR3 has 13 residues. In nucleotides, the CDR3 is TGTGCCAGCCGAGTTTCGGGGGGTCAGCCCCAGCATTTT. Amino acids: CASRVSGGQPQHF.

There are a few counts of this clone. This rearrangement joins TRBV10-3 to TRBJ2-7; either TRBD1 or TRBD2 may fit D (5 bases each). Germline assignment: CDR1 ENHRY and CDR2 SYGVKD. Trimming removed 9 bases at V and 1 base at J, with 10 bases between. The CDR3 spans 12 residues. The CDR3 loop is CAIGTDSYEQYF. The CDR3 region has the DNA TGTGCCATTGGGACGGATTCCTACGAGCAGTACTTC.

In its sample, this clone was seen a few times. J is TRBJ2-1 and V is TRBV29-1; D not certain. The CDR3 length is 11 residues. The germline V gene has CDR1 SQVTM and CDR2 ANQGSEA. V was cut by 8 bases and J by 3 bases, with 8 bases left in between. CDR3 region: CSSSVYNEQFF. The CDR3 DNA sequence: TGCAGCTCTTCGGTCTACAATGAGCAGTTCTTC.

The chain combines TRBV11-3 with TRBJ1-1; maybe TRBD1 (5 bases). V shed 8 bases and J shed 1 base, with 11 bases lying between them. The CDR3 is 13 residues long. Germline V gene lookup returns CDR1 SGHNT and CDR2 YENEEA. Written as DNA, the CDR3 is TGTGCCAGCCATACGGACAAGAACACTGAAGCTTTCTTT. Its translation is CASHTDKNTEAFF.

CDR3 DNA sequence: TGTGCCAGCAGCTTAAGACTAGCGGACAATGAGCAGTTCTTC. It translates to CASSLRLADNEQFF. The chain uses TRBV7-2 and TRBJ2-1, with 9 bases aligning to TRBD2. The CDR3 consists of 14 residues. Germline V gene sequence: CDR1 SGHTA, CDR2 FQGNSA. Unmatched junction bases numbered 1, after V lost 2 bases and J lost 5 bases.

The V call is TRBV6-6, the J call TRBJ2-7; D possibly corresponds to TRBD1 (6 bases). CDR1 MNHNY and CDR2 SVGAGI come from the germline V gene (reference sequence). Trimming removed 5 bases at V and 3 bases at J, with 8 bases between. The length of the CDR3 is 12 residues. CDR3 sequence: CASSTQGYEQYF. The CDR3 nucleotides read TGTGCCAGCAGTACACAGGGCTACGAGCAGTACTTC.

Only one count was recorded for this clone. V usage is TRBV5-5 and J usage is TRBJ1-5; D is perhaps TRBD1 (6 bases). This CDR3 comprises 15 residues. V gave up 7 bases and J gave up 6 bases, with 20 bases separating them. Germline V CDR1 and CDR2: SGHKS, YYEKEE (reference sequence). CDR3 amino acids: CASSGTPQGSQPQHF. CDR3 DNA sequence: TGTGCCAGCTCTGGGACGCCACAGGGAAGTCAGCCCCAGCATTTT.

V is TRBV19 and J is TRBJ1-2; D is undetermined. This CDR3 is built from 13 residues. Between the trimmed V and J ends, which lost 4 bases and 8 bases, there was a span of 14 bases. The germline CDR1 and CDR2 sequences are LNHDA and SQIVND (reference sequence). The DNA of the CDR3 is TGTGCCAGTAGTAATAACATGCGAGAGGGCTACACCTTC. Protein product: CASSNNMREGYTF.